This TCR beta chain was captured in a study of blood T cells in healthy people across ages. A second PCR of 7 to 11 cycles used a sample-barcoded 5' primer and a J-beta primer mix. TCRdb recomputed calls from the 5' RACE reads with MiXCR, one row per CDR3 protein. Among hundreds of thousands of distinct CDR3 sequences listed, about 62% were seen once. This CDR3 comprises 14 residues. From germline, CDR1 is LGHNA and CDR2 YNFKEQ. Those donating, healthy Caucasian individuals from Russia, were aged roughly 6 to 90. The TCR sequence derives from a man aged 25-45 years in good health. The V and J genes are TRBV4-2 and TRBJ2-1; D is unresolved. The J call is uncertain, as TRBJ2-7 better fits the DNA end. The sample comprised blood. The CDR3, as DNA: TGTGCCAGCAGCCAAGGTAGCTCCTACAATGAGCAGTACTTC. Its protein is CASSQGSSYNEQYF.